This TCR beta chain was profiled in a study of human T cells and chemical hapten exposure. It was the library that attached unique molecular identifiers to individual cDNA molecules. TCRdb re-derived calls from the RACE reads in MiXCR, one entry per CDR3 protein. The profile shows more than 300,000 distinct CDR3 sequences, roughly 6% of them singletons. This clonotype was observed at least ten times. Time point here: pre-sensitization, week 0. Treatment here: therapeutic diphenylcyclopropenone sensitization with weekly scalp DPC. This CDR3 has 14 amino acids. V shed 6 bases and J shed 0 bases, with 10 bases lying between them.

The material sequenced was whole blood, taken in connection with sensitization to the hapten diphenylcyclopropenone (DPC). This TCR was recovered from a woman aged 18-30 years with alopecia areata. Some clones in this sample may be carry-over from other donors' samples. J is TRBJ2-3 and V is TRBV12-3 or TRBV12-4; D is ambiguous. CDR3 protein: CASRLSSSTDTQYF. For the CDR3, the DNA is TGTGCCAGCAGGTTATCGTCTAGCACAGATACGCAGTATTTT.